These T cell receptor beta chains were read from a single sample in a study of blood T cell repertoires in COVID-19. Sequencing was performed with immunoSEQ multiplex PCR; in TCRdb, only in-frame clones are kept and a portion is missing. The sample carries some 200,000 clones, under 90% recorded once. Sample: peripheral blood. These receptors were collected from a woman at least 80 years old with active or convalescent COVID-19. Both conserved end residues are part of each CDR3. A D gene is named only where the DNA matches it firmly. Part of the rows lack a size; the others show once, few, many or a class for expanded clones.

D gene	V gene	clone size	J gene	CDR3 DNA	CDR3 protein
.	TRBV4-3	.	TRBJ2-1	TGCGCCAGCAGCCTCTCACGTGTCGGTGAGCAGTTCTTC	CASSLSRVGEQFF
TRBD1	TRBV7-2	.	TRBJ1-3	TGTGCCAGCAGCTTAGCCGGACAGGGAAAGAACACCATATATTTT	CASSLAGQGKNTIYF
TRBD1	TRBV7-9	.	TRBJ2-1	TGTGCCAGCAGCTTATTGGGGACAGCTTACAATGAGCAGTTCTTC	CASSLLGTAYNEQFF
TRBD2	TRBV5-1	.	TRBJ2-1	TGCGCCAGCAGCTTGGGGACTAGCGGGACCAATGAGCAGTTCTTC	CASSLGTSGTNEQFF
.	TRBV5-1	.	TRBJ2-5	TGCGCCAGCAGCTTGTCCGGGGTGGAGGAGACCCAGTACTTC	CASSLSGVEETQYF
TRBD2	TRBV10-3	.	TRBJ2-3	TGTGCCATCAGGGAGGGACGACTAGCGGGAGTGGGGGATACGCAGTATTTT	CAIREGRLAGVGDTQYF
.	TRBV9	.	TRBJ1-3	TGTGCCAGCAGCCGGACGGGGGACACCATATATTTT	CASSRTGDTIYF
TRBD2	TRBV28	.	TRBJ2-3	TGTGCCAGTTTTCCGACGGGCGGGGGATTCGGAGATACGCAGTATTTT	CASFPTGGGFGDTQYF
TRBD1	TRBV5-1	once	TRBJ2-1	TGCGCCAGCAGCTCCGGGACAGGGGGCATATTTTACAATGAGCAGTTCTTC	CASSSGTGGIFYNEQFF
TRBD1	TRBV28	.	TRBJ1-1	TGTGCCAGCAGCTCGGGACAGGGGTGGAATGAAGCTTTCTTT	CASSSGQGWNEAFF